One sample yielded the 4 T cell receptor beta chains listed below, sequenced in a study of technical replicates of blood from a few donors. Some clones are missing from TCRdb's copy, which holds only in-frame ones; the method was immunoSEQ multiplex PCR. Of about 97,000 clones in the sample, 96% were seen once. Sequencing was performed on T cells isolated from PBMCs. The receptors originated from a human donor in good health.

The chain joins TRBV12-5 to TRBJ1-2; no clear D. CDR1 is LGHNT and CDR2 is FRNRAP in the germline V gene. The CDR3 totals 12 residues. Trimming removed 3 bases at V and 5 bases at J, with 7 bases between. This CDR3 is CASGLLPYGYTF. CDR3 DNA sequence: TGTGCTAGTGGTTTACTCCCTTATGGCTACACCTTC.

The chain couples TRBV2 to TRBJ2-2; 12 bases are a match to TRBD2. CDR1 and CDR2 from the germline V gene are SNHLY and FYNNEI. With V trimmed by 1 base and J by 9 bases, 12 bases remained unmatched. This CDR3 region has 18 residues. Here the CDR3 reads CASSEGWGTSGRSRELFF. The CDR3 nucleotides are TGTGCCAGCAGTGAAGGATGGGGGACTAGCGGGCGGTCGCGGGAGCTGTTTTTT.

The chain couples TRBV2 to TRBJ2-7, with 11 bases lining up with TRBD1. CDR1 SNHLY and CDR2 FYNNEI come from the germline V gene. The length of the CDR3 is 13 residues. After removal of 8 bases from V and 11 bases from J, the junction contained 11 bases not matched to a gene. CDR3 bases: TGTGCCAGCCTCGGACAGGGGGCCTACGGAGAGTACTTC. Amino acids: CASLGQGAYGEYF.

V and J are TRBV2 and TRBJ1-5, with 7 bases identical to TRBD1. This CDR3 comprises 14 residues. Germline CDR1 reads SNHLY; CDR2 reads FYNNEI. After removal of 7 bases from V and 4 bases from J, the junction contained 7 bases not matched to a gene. The CDR3 DNA is TGTGCCAGCACCGTTACAGGGGTTAATCAGCCCCAGCATTTT. Protein product: CASTVTGVNQPQHF.